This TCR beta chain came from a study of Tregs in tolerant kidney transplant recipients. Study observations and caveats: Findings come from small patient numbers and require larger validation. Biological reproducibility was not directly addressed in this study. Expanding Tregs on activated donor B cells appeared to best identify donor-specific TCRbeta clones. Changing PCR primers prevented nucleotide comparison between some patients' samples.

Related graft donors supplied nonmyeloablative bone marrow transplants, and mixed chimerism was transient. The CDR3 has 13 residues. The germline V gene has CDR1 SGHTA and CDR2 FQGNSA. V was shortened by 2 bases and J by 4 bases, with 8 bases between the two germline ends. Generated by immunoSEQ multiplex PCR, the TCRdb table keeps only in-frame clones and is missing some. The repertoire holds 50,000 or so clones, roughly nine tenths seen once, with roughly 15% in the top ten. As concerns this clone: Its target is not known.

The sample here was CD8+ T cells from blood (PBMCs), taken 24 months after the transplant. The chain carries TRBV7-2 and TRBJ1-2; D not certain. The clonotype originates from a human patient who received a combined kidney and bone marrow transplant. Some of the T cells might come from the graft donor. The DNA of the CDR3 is TGTGCCAGCAGCTTATATTCCGTCTATGGCTACACCTTC. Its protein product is CASSLYSVYGYTF.